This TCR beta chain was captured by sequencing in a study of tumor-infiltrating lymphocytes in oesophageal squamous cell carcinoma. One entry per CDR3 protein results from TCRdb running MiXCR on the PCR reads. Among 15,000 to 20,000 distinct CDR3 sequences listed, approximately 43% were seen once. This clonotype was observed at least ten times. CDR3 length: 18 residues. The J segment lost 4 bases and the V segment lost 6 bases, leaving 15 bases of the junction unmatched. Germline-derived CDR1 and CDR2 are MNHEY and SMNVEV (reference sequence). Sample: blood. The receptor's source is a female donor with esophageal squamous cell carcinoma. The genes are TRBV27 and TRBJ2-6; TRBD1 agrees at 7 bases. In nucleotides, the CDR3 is TGTGCCAGCAGCCGCTCGGGACAGAGGTTATCGGGGGCCAACGTCCTGACTTTC. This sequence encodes CASSRSGQRLSGANVLTF.